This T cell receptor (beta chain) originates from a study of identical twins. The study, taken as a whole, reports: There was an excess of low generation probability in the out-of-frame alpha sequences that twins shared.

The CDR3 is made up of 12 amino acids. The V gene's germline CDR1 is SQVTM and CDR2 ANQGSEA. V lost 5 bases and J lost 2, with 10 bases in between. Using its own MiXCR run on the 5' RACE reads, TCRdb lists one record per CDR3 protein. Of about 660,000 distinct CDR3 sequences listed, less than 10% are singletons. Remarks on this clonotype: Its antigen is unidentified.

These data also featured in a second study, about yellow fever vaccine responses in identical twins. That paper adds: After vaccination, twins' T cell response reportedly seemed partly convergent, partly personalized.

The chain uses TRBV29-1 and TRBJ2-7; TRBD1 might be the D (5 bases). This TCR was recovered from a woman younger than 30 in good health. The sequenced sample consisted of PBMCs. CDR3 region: CSVTQETYEQYF. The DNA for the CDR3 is TGCAGCGTTACACAGGAAACCTACGAGCAGTACTTC.